Given below is one TCR beta chain in context. Antigen unknown. The record originates from a study of yellow fever vaccine responses in identical twins. Findings and limits, study-wide: Twins' vaccine T cell response reportedly seemed partly convergent, partly personalized.

MiXCR was run by TCRdb on the RT-PCR reads, yielding one entry per CDR3 protein. The table shows approximately 2,200 distinct CDR3 sequences, with approximately 32% occurring only once. Germline V gene sequence: CDR1 MGHRA, CDR2 YSYEKL. This CDR3 has 16 residues. The V segment lost 4 bases and the J segment 5 bases; nucleotides outside the gene matches: 11. The sequencing here drew on T cells from blood (PBMCs), unsorted or a sorted subset (not recorded which), taken before or after yellow fever vaccination (not recorded which). The chain recombines TRBV4-1 with TRBJ2-5; 9 bases line up with TRBD2. The origin of this receptor is a woman under 30 who received the yellow fever vaccine. The CDR3 loop reads CASSLNLAGEAETQYF. CDR3 in DNA: TGCGCCAGCAGCCTCAATTTAGCGGGAGAGGCGGAGACCCAGTACTTC.